The rows below give T cell receptor beta chains drawn from one sample of a study of blood T cell repertoires in COVID-19. Repertoires were generated with immunoSEQ multiplex PCR, while TCRdb's copy carries only in-frame clones and drops some. The profile shows around 110,000 clones, over 75% of them singletons. Sequencing input: peripheral blood. The receptors here all came from a human donor with active COVID-19. The donor label of this sample is uncertain. Each CDR3 is given with its conserved first and last residue. The D gene is left open where the match is weak. Not every row has a clone size; where given, it reads once, few, many or a size class.

TRBJ1-2 NA TRBD1 TRBV19 TGTGCCAGTAGTATATGGACAGGGGGGAATGGCTACACCTTC CASSIWTGGNGYTF
TRBJ1-5 NA NA TRBV28 TGTGCCACTTTGGACTTTAGCAATCAGCCCCAGCATTTT CATLDFSNQPQHF
TRBJ1-4 NA TRBD1 TRBV11-2 TGTGCCAGCAGCCCAACAGGGGGCGTAGGTGAAAAACTGTTTTTT CASSPTGGVGEKLFF
TRBJ2-1 NA TRBD1 TRBV11-2 TGTGCCAGCAGGCGGACAGGGGGCGCGGATGAGCAGTTCTTC CASRRTGGADEQFF
TRBJ2-7 NA TRBD1 TRBV19 TGTGCCAGTAGTATAACAGGACAGGGTTTCTACGAGCAGTACTTC CASSITGQGFYEQYF
TRBJ1-3 NA NA TRBV2 TGTGCCAGCATGGGGAGACGCGGTTCTGGAAACACCATATATTTT CASMGRRGSGNTIYF
TRBJ2-1 NA TRBD2 TRBV27 TGTGCCAGCAGTACCCTGCTCCTAGCGGGGTCCCCCTACAATGAGCAGTTCTTC CASSTLLLAGSPYNEQFF
TRBJ1-4 NA TRBD1 TRBV4-3 TGCGCCAGCAGCCAATTAAACTCACAGGGGGCTAATGAAAAACTGTTTTTT CASSQLNSQGANEKLFF
TRBJ1-2 NA NA TRBV9 TGTGCCAGCAGCGTAGGGAGTCTTACGGATGGCTACACCTTC CASSVGSLTDGYTF
TRBJ2-7 NA TRBD1 TRBV19 TGTGCCAGTAGTTCCCGAAGACAGGGTATAAACTACGAGCAGTACTTC CASSSRRQGINYEQYF
TRBJ2-3 NA NA TRBV18 TGTGCCAGCTCGCCGACCAAGGAGGTAGCGCAGTATTTT CASSPTKEVAQYF
TRBJ2-5 NA NA TRBV11-2 TGTGCCAGCAGCTCCGCGTCAGGGACCCAGTACTTC CASSSASGTQYF
TRBJ1-5 NA NA TRBV7-2 TGTGCCAGCAGCTTAGCGGCGGGTTCTGAGCGGCCCCAGCATTTT CASSLAAGSERPQHF
TRBJ2-7 NA TRBD1 TRBV27 TGTGCCAGCAGCCCCACCCGACAGGGGGCGAGGGAGCAGTACTTC CASSPTRQGAREQYF
TRBJ1-1 NA NA TRBV5-4 TGTGCCAGCAGCTTGGACAGCAAGAACACTGAAGCTTTCTTT CASSLDSKNTEAFF
TRBJ2-7 NA TRBD1 TRBV6-5 TGTGCCAGCAGTACCCGGGACAGACACTACGAGCAGTACTTC CASSTRDRHYEQYF
TRBJ1-6 NA NA TRBV28 TGTGCCAGCAGTTTAGCAGGAAATTCACCCCTCCACTTT CASSLAGNSPLHF
TRBJ1-1 NA NA TRBV5-1 TGCGCCAGCAGCTTGGCTGGGGGAGGAACTGAAGCTTTCTTT CASSLAGGGTEAFF
TRBJ2-1 NA TRBD2 TRBV9 TGTGCCAGCTCTTCAACCGGACTAGCGGGGGACTCCTACAATGAGCAGTTCTTC CASSSTGLAGDSYNEQFF
TRBJ2-3 NA TRBD1 TRBV12-5 TGTGCTAGTGCCGGGACAGGGGCGGGCACAGATACGCAGTATTTT CASAGTGAGTDTQYF
TRBJ1-2 NA TRBD1 TRBV6-6 TGTGCCAGCAGCTTTACCGGGACAGGGAACTATGGCTACACCTTC CASSFTGTGNYGYTF
TRBJ1-2 NA NA TRBV6-2/TRBV6-3 TGTGCCAGCAGTCAGAATCGCAGGGTTTTTGGCTACACCTTC CASSQNRRVFGYTF
TRBJ2-7 NA TRBD2 TRBV9 TGTGCCAGCAGTCTAACTAGCGGGGGTCCCTACGAGCAGTACTTC CASSLTSGGPYEQYF
TRBJ1-1 NA TRBD1 TRBV19 TGTGCCAGTAGTGGATCCCCCGGGACAGGGAACACTGAAGCTTTCTTT CASSGSPGTGNTEAFF
TRBJ1-2 many TRBD1 TRBV6-4 TGTGCCAGCAGTGAAACGCCACAGGGGGCAGGAGGCTACACCTTC CASSETPQGAGGYTF
TRBJ2-7 NA TRBD2 TRBV6-1 TGTGCCAGCAGTGAAGTCCTAGCGGCCTACGAGCAGTACTTC CASSEVLAAYEQYF
TRBJ2-1 once NA TRBV7-6 TGTGCCAGCAGCTCCACCGACTCAAACAATGAGCAGTTCTTC CASSSTDSNNEQFF
TRBJ2-2 NA NA TRBV5-1 TGCGCCAGCAGCGATCCGGGAGCACTAAGGAACACCGGGGAGCTGTTTTTT CASSDPGALRNTGELFF
TRBJ1-1 NA TRBD1 TRBV27 TGTGCCAGCAGTTTCGGAGGACAGGGGTGGGAAGCTTTCTTT CASSFGGQGWEAFF
TRBJ2-7 NA TRBD1 TRBV5-4 TGTGCCAGCAGCACGGACAGGCTCGAGCAGTACTTC CASSTDRLEQYF
TRBJ2-3 NA NA TRBV28 TGTGCCAGCCGGGTGGTGAGCACAGATACGCAGTATTTT CASRVVSTDTQYF
TRBJ2-7 NA NA TRBV21-1 TGTGCCAGCAGCAAAGTGAAAGACAAAGATCTCTACGAGCAGTACTTC CASSKVKDKDLYEQYF
TRBJ2-2 NA TRBD2 TRBV5-4 TGTGCCAGCAGCGTGTCGACTAGCGGGGGCACCGGGGAGCTGTTTTTT CASSVSTSGGTGELFF
TRBJ2-7 NA TRBD2 TRBV30 TGTGCCTGGAGTGTCTCTAGCGGGGCCTACGAGCAGTACTTC CAWSVSSGAYEQYF